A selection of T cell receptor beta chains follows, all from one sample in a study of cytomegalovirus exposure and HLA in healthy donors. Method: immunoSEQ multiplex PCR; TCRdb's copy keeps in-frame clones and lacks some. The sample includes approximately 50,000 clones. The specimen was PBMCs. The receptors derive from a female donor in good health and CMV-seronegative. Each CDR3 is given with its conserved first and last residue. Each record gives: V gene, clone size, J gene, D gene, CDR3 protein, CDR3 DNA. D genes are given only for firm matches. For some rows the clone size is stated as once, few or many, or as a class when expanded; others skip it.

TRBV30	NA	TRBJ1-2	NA	CAWSVLRVNYGYTF	TGTGCCTGGAGTGTACTCAGGGTAAACTATGGCTACACCTTC
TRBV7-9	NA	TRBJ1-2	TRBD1	CASSLHSGQGEDNTF	TGTGCCAGCAGCTTACATTCCGGACAGGGGGAGGACAACACCTTC
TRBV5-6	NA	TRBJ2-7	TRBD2	CASTLMGTSVYEQYF	TGTGCCAGCACCTTGATGGGGACTAGCGTCTACGAGCAGTACTTC
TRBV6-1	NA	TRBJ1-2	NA	CASTEFGVADGYTF	TGTGCCAGCACTGAATTTGGGGTAGCGGATGGCTACACCTTC
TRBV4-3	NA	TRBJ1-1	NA	CASSRGTANTEAFF	TGCGCCAGCAGCCGCGGTACGGCGAACACTGAAGCTTTCTTT
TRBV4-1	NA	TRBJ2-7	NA	CASSQPGGSSYEQYF	TGCGCCAGCAGCCAACCCGGAGGGAGCTCCTACGAGCAGTACTTC
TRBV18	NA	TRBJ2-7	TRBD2	CASSLSERGGAYEQYF	TGTGCCAGCTCACTCTCGGAGCGGGGGGGTGCCTACGAGCAGTACTTC
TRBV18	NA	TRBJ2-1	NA	CASSQQESNEQFF	TGTGCCAGCTCACAACAGGAGAGCAATGAGCAGTTCTTC
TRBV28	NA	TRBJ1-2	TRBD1	CATARGDRGQKGYTF	TGTGCCACCGCACGTGGGGACAGGGGGCAAAAGGGCTACACCTTC
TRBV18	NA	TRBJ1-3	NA	CASSPAGAGGNTIYF	TGTGCCAGCTCACCGGCAGGGGCGGGCGGAAACACCATATATTTT
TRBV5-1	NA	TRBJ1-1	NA	CASGDGGNTEAFF	TGCGCCAGCGGGGACGGGGGGAACACTGAAGCTTTCTTT
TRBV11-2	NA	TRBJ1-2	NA	CASSAHLSGYTF	TGTGCCAGCAGCGCCCACTTGAGTGGCTACACCTTC
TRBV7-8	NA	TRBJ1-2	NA	CASSLGGTDTNYGYTF	TGTGCCAGCAGCTTAGGGGGAACGGACACTAACTATGGCTACACCTTC
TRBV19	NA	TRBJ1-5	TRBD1	CASSIPGQPNQPQHF	TGTGCCAGTAGTATTCCGGGACAGCCAAATCAGCCCCAGCATTTT
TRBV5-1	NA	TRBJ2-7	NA	CASSSQIQRSTYEQYF	TGCGCCAGCAGCTCCCAAATCCAGCGGTCAACCTACGAGCAGTACTTC
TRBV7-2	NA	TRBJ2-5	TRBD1	CASSTDRGYQETQYF	TGTGCCAGCAGCACAGACAGGGGGTACCAAGAGACCCAGTACTTC
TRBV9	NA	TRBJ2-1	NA	CASSLLTASYNEQFF	TGTGCCAGCAGCCTCCTGACAGCATCCTACAATGAGCAGTTCTTC
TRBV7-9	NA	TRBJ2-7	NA	CASSAGGTYEQYF	TGTGCCAGCAGCGCAGGGGGGACCTACGAGCAGTACTTC
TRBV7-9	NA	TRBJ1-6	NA	CASGEGRRGDSPLHF	TGTGCCAGCGGGGAGGGGAGAAGAGGTGATTCACCCCTCCACTTT
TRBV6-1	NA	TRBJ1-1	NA	CASSETGMNTEAFF	TGTGCCAGCAGTGAAACAGGGATGAACACTGAAGCTTTCTTT
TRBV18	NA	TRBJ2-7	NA	CASSPKGGDTEQYF	TGTGCCAGCTCACCAAAGGGGGGGGACACCGAGCAGTACTTC
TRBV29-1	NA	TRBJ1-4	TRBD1	CSVEDLGQSNEKLFF	TGCAGCGTTGAAGATTTGGGACAGTCTAATGAAAAACTGTTTTTT
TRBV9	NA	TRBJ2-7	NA	CASSAAYEQYF	TGTGCCAGCAGCGCCGCCTACGAGCAGTACTTC
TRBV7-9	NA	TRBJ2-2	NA	CASSLAADSQNTGELFF	TGTGCCAGCAGCTTAGCTGCGGACTCCCAGAACACCGGGGAGCTGTTTTTT
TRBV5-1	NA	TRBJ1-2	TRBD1	CASSEGTGGIYGYTF	TGCGCCAGCAGCGAGGGGACAGGGGGCATCTATGGCTACACCTTC
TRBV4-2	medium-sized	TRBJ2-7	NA	CASSQDIGDISEQYF	TGTGCCAGCAGCCAAGACATCGGGGACATAAGCGAGCAGTACTTC
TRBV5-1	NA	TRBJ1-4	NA	CASSIRTPARHEKLFF	TGCGCCAGCAGCATAAGGACACCAGCCCGACATGAAAAACTGTTTTTT
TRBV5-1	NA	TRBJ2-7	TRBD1	CASSRTGSHHEQYF	TGCGCCAGCAGCCGGACAGGGTCTCACCACGAGCAGTACTTC
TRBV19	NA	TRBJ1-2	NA	CASSHPGEGRYGYTF	TGTGCCAGTAGCCACCCTGGGGAGGGGAGGTATGGCTACACCTTC
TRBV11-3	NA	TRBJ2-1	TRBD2	CASSLDGLAPNEQFF	TGTGCCAGCAGCTTAGATGGACTAGCGCCCAATGAGCAGTTCTTC
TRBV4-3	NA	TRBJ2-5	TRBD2	CASSQEWPSGGLQETQYF	TGCGCCAGCAGCCAAGAGTGGCCTAGCGGGGGACTCCAAGAGACCCAGTACTTC
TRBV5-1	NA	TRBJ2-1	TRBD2	CASSSSGDSYNEQFF	TGCGCCAGCAGCTCTAGCGGGGACTCCTACAATGAGCAGTTCTTC
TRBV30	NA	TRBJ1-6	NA	CAWTSGGLLDSPLHF	TGTGCCTGGACCTCGGGGGGCCTGCTAGATTCACCCCTCCACTTT
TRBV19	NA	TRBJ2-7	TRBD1	CASSTKGQGLSYEQYF	TGTGCCAGTAGTACGAAGGGACAGGGGTTGTCCTACGAGCAGTACTTC
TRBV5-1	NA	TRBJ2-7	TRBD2	CASSSASGSLEQYF	TGCGCCAGCAGTAGTGCTAGCGGGAGTCTCGAGCAGTACTTC
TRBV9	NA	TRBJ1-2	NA	CASSVEEGNYGYTF	TGTGCCAGCAGCGTAGAGGAGGGGAACTATGGCTACACCTTC
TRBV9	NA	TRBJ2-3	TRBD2	CASSVGTSGRTDTQYF	TGTGCCAGCAGCGTGGGGACTAGCGGCCGCACAGATACGCAGTATTTT
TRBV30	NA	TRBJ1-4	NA	CAWSVRNEKLFF	TGTGCCTGGAGTGTACGGAATGAAAAACTGTTTTTT
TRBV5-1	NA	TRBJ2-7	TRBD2	CASSPGLAGDLGEQYF	TGCGCCAGCAGCCCGGGACTAGCGGGAGACCTGGGCGAGCAGTACTTC
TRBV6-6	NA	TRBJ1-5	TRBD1	CASSLRTGGSQPQHF	TGTGCCAGCAGTCTACGGACAGGGGGCAGTCAGCCCCAGCATTTT
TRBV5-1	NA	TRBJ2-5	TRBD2	CASSLPYATSGPLVGETQYF	TGCGCCAGCAGCTTGCCTTACGCGACTAGCGGGCCTCTTGTGGGGGAGACCCAGTACTTC
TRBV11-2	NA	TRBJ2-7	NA	CASSSITEYEQYF	TGTGCCAGCAGCTCGATTACAGAATACGAGCAGTACTTC
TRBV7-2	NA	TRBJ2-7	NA	CASSLRGLPYEQYF	TGTGCCAGCAGCTTACGGGGGTTACCCTACGAGCAGTACTTC
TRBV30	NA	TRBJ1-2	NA	CAWRSTSQGYGYTF	TGTGCCTGGAGATCGACGTCTCAGGGCTATGGCTACACCTTC
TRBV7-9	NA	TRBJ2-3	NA	CASSRNREGRDTQYF	TGTGCCAGCAGTCGTAACAGGGAAGGTAGAGATACGCAGTATTTT
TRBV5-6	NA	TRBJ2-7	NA	CASSLKRGPYEQYF	TGTGCCAGCAGCTTAAAAAGAGGGCCGTACGAGCAGTACTTC
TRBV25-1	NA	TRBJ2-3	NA	CASSGVASTDTQYF	TGTGCCAGCAGTGGAGTAGCAAGCACAGATACGCAGTATTTT
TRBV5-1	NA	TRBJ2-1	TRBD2	CASSFDGREGNEQFF	TGCGCCAGCAGCTTTGATGGGCGGGAGGGGAATGAGCAGTTCTTC
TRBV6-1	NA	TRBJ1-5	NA	CASSELRSSNQPQHF	TGTGCCAGCAGTGAATTGCGTAGTAGCAATCAGCCCCAGCATTTT
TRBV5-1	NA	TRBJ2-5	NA	CASSLATGRQETQYF	TGCGCCAGCAGCTTGGCGACCGGGAGACAAGAGACCCAGTACTTC
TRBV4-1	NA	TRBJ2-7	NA	CASSRADGGTYEQYF	TGCGCCAGCAGCCGAGCGGACGGAGGAACCTACGAGCAGTACTTC
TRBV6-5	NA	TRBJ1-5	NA	CASSYSTRQPQHF	TGTGCCAGCAGTTACTCTACGCGTCAGCCCCAGCATTTT
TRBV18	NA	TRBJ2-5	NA	CASSPSSASGFLETQYF	NA
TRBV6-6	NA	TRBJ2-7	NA	CASSPRQNEQYF	TGTGCCAGCAGTCCTAGACAGAACGAGCAGTACTTC
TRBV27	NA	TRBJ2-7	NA	CASSSRVYGSYEQYF	TGTGCCAGCAGTAGCAGGGTTTATGGGTCCTACGAGCAGTACTTC
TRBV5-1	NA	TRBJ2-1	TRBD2	CASSLNPSGDGEQFF	TGCGCCAGCAGCTTGAATCCCAGCGGGGACGGTGAGCAGTTCTTC